This entry lists 9 T cell receptor beta chains sequenced from one sample in a study of CXCR3-negative and CXCR3-positive naive CD8 T cells. The libraries of TRB cDNA were prepared using 5' RACE with UMI labels. TCRdb re-called the 5' RACE reads and shows each CDR3 protein once, DNA omitted. The sample has about 62,000 distinct CDR3 sequences. The sequenced sample consisted of naive CXCR3- CD8+ T cells from blood. Indicated subset: CD45RO-CCR7+CD27+CD95- naive CD8+ T cells lacking CXCR3 (TNR3-). All receptors come from a human donor in good health. Some clones in this sample may be carry-over from other donors' samples.

The chain couples TRBV28 to TRBJ2-3; TCRdb returns TRBD1, unconfirmable since there is no DNA. From germline, CDR1 is MDHEN and CDR2 SYDVKM. The CDR3 length is 17 residues. The CDR3 sequence is CASSTGQDPLSTDTQYF.

The chain employs TRBV7-2 and TRBJ2-7; TCRdb picks TRBD1, but there is no DNA to check that call. Germline lookup yields CDR1 SGHTA and CDR2 FQGNSA. This CDR3 contains 14 residues. This CDR3 is CASSQTGQTYEQYF.

The chain's CDR3 is CASRWGTDTQYF. The chain couples TRBV2 to TRBJ2-3. Germline lookup yields CDR1 SNHLY and CDR2 FYNNEI. The CDR3 consists of 12 residues.

J is TRBJ2-5 and V is TRBV9; TCRdb proposes TRBD2, but this gene call is untestable without DNA. Germline V CDR1 and CDR2: SGDLS, YYNGEE. This CDR3 has 16 amino acids. CDR3: CASSVGTSGAQETQYF.

The chain is built from TRBV7-9 and TRBJ2-7. Germline values: CDR1 SEHNR, CDR2 FQNEAQ (reference sequence). This CDR3 spans 13 amino acids. The CDR3 loop reads CASSLPGGYEQYF. Complete variable domain (other parts from reference TRBV7-9 and TRBJ2-7): DTGVSQNPRHKITKRGQNVTFRCDPISEHNRLYWYRQTLGQGPEFLTYFQNEAQLEKSRLLSDRFSAERPKGSFSTLEIQRTEQGDSAMYLCASSLPGGYEQYFGPGTRLTVT.

This chain joins TRBV6-4 and TRBJ2-1; TCRdb selects TRBD2, and the lack of DNA leaves this call unchecked. The CDR3 is 14 residues long. CDR1 and CDR2 (germline): MRHNA, SNTAGT. CDR3 protein: CASSDSTSMDEQFF.

The chain carries TRBV4-1 and TRBJ2-5; lacking DNA, the TRBD2 call made by TCRdb goes unchecked. Germline V gene lookup returns CDR1 MGHRA and CDR2 YSYEKL. The length of the CDR3 is 13 residues. CDR3 protein: CASSQPSGETQYF.

The chain uses TRBV9 and TRBJ1-1. The germline V gene encodes CDR1 SGDLS and CDR2 YYNGEE. This CDR3 comprises 12 residues. The CDR3 reads CASSGLNTEAFF.

This chain joins TRBV7-2 and TRBJ2-1; TCRdb lists TRBD2, though no DNA is available to test this call. The germline gives CDR1 SGHTA, CDR2 FQGNSA. The CDR3 loop spans 16 amino acids. The CDR3 loop reads CASSLARTAKGFEQFF. The variable domain in full, with the rest retrieved from reference TRBV7-2 and TRBJ2-1, is GAGVSQSPSNKVTEKGKDVELRCDPISGHTALYWYRQSLGQGLEFLIYFQGNSAPDKSGLPSDRFSAERTGGSVSTLTIQRTQQEDSAVYLCASSLARTAKGFEQFFGPGTRLTVL.